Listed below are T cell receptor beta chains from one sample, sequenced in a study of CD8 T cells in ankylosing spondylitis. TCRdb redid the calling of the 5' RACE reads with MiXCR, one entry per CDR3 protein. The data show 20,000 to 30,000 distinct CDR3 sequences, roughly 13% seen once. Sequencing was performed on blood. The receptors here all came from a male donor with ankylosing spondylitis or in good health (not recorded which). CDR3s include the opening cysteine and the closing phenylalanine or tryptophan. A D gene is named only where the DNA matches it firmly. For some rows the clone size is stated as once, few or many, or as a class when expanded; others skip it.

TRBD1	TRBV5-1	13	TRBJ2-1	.	TGCGCCAGCAGCTTTACAGGGGTGGATGAGCAGTTCTTC	CASSFTGVDEQFF
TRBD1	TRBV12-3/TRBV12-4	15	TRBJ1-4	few	TGTGCCAGCAGTACCGGACAGGGGGTTAATGAAAAACTGTTTTTT	CASSTGQGVNEKLFF
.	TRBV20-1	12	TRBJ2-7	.	TGCAGTGCTACACCGAGGGGCTACGAGCAGTACTTC	CSATPRGYEQYF
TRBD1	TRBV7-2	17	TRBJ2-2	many	TGTGCCAGCAGCCGAGGACAGGGACGCGGTCCCACCGGGGAGCTGTTTTTT	CASSRGQGRGPTGELFF
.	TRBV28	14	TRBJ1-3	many	TGTGCCAGCAGTTCTGGGGGCCTGGGAAACACCATATATTTT	CASSSGGLGNTIYF
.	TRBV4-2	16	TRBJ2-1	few	TGTGCCAGCAGCCAAGTTAGGGCCCTCTCCTACAATGAGCAGTTCTTC	CASSQVRALSYNEQFF
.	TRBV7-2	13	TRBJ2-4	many	TGTGCCAGCAGCTTAGGGACCGCGAGCATTCAGTACTTC	CASSLGTASIQYF
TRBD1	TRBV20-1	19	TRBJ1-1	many	TGCAGTGCTAGAGCGTTCTTCCAAAGAAACCGGACAGGGAACACTGAAGCTTTCTTT	CSARAFFQRNRTGNTEAFF
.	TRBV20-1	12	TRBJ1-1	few	TGCAGTGCGATCGCCACGAACACTGAAGCTTTCTTT	CSAIATNTEAFF
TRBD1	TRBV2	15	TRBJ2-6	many	TGTGCCAGCAGCGCGGACAGGGCTGGGGCCAACGTCCTGACTTTC	CASSADRAGANVLTF